This T cell receptor (beta chain) emerged from a study of control samples from healthy donors and cancer patients. This clone was seen only once. Profiled with immunoSEQ multiplex PCR; TCRdb holds only in-frame clones, not every one. Of about 100,000 clones detected, over 75% appear once; the ten largest clones hold about 18%. Germline lookup yields CDR1 MNHNY and CDR2 SVGAGI (reference sequence). This CDR3 is built from 14 residues. The V and J ends lost 5 bases and 4 bases, in that order; junction bases with no gene match: 5. Specimen: blood. This TCR came from a woman between 50 and 59 years old in good health. V and J are TRBV6-6 and TRBJ2-3; TRBD2 agrees at 8 bases. Written as DNA, the CDR3 is TGTGCCAGCAGTCGTCCGGGAGGGGCAGATACGCAGTATTTT. This translates into CASSRPGGADTQYF.